Presented here are 26 T cell receptor beta chains from one specimen sequenced in a study of T cells after yellow fever vaccination. TCRdb redid the calling of the 5' RACE reads with MiXCR, one entry per CDR3 protein. The table lists 200,000 to 300,000 distinct CDR3 sequences, about 7% of them singletons. Here the sequenced sample was CD4+ T cells sorted from PBMCs, taken 15 days after the yellow fever booster vaccination. The receptors were gathered from a man younger than 40 who received the YFV17D yellow fever vaccine.

There are a few counts of this clonotype. The chain recombines TRBV5-5 with TRBJ1-4, with 9 bases matching TRBD1. V gave up 3 bases and J gave up 6 bases; unmatched junction bases: 3. The CDR3 runs 14 residues. CDR1 is SGHKS, CDR2 YYEKEE, per germline (reference sequence). Here the CDR3 DNA reads TGTGCCAGCAGCTACCGGGACAGGGATGAAAAACTGTTTTTT. Translation gives CASSYRDRDEKLFF.

The chain is built from TRBV2 and TRBJ2-7, with 9 bases that match TRBD1. This CDR3 spans 14 amino acids. Germline V gives CDR1 SNHLY, CDR2 FYNNEI. V shed 6 bases and J 1 base; nucleotides not matched to a gene: 4. CDR3 loop: CASSRQGVSYEQYF. The CDR3 DNA reads TGTGCCAGCAGCCGACAGGGGGTATCCTACGAGCAGTACTTC.

This clonotype has a count of ten or more. V usage is TRBV5-6 and J usage is TRBJ2-3; the D is unclear. The CDR3 covers 14 residues. Germline values: CDR1 SGHDT, CDR2 YYEEEE. The V end was cut by 2 bases, the J end by 1 base, with 8 bases between. CDR3 in DNA: TGTGCCAGCAGCTTTCGTGCTGGCACAGATACGCAGTATTTT. It translates to CASSFRAGTDTQYF.

V usage is TRBV5-1 and J usage is TRBJ2-1; 9 nucleotides agree with TRBD2. The V segment lost 1 base and the J segment 2 bases; nucleotides outside the gene matches: 4. Germline V gives CDR1 SGHRS, CDR2 YFSETQ. The CDR3 totals 16 residues. The CDR3 region is CASSLTGTSTYNEQFF. The CDR3 region has the DNA TGCGCCAGCAGCTTGACCGGGACTAGCACCTACAATGAGCAGTTCTTC. Based on the CDR3 plus reference TRBV5-1 and TRBJ2-1, the full variable domain is KAGVTQTPRYLIKTRGQQVTLSCSPISGHRSVSWYQQTPGQGLQFLFEYFSETQRNKGNFPGRFSGRQFSNSRSEMNVSTLELGDSALYLCASSLTGTSTYNEQFFGPGTRLTVL.

The chain couples TRBV29-1 to TRBJ2-5, with 10 bases fitting TRBD2. CDR3 length: 14 amino acids. Germline CDR1 and CDR2: SQVTM and ANQGSEA. Losses at the gene ends were 4 bases for V and 3 bases for J; bases not matched to a gene: 5. CDR3 sequence: CSVASGRPKETQYF. The CDR3, as DNA: TGCAGCGTTGCTAGCGGGAGACCCAAAGAGACCCAGTACTTC. The full variable domain, in which reference TRBV29-1 and TRBJ2-5 provide the parts outside the CDR3, is SAVISQKPSRDICQRGTSLTIQCQVDSQVTMMFWYRQQPGQSLTLIATANQGSEATYESGFVIDKFPISRPNLTFSTLTVSNMSPEDSSIYLCSVASGRPKETQYFGPGTRLLVL.

This clonotype was counted a few times. The rearrangement links TRBV24-1 to TRBJ2-4; D may match TRBD1 or TRBD2 (5 bases each). V dropped 0 bases and J dropped 0 bases, with 14 bases sitting between them. The CDR3 length is 18 residues. The germline CDR1 and CDR2 sequences are KGHDR and SFDVKD. The CDR3 DNA is TGTGCCACCAGTGATTTGGCGGGCATGACAGCAGCCAAAAACATTCAGTACTTC. As protein: CATSDLAGMTAAKNIQYF.

This clonotype appeared many times. The DNA for the CDR3 is TGCAGTGCTAGAGATGCGGCTAGCGGGAGGGGGAATGAGCAGTTCTTC. It yields the protein CSARDAASGRGNEQFF. This sequence joins TRBV20-1 and TRBJ2-1; 12 bases fit TRBD2. Germline loops: CDR1 DFQATT, CDR2 SNEGSKA (reference sequence). CDR3 length equals 16 residues. V lost 0 bases, J lost 7 bases, and 7 bases stayed unmatched.

This clonotype came up many times. The chain has TRBV6-1 and TRBJ2-1; D is ambiguous. Trimming removed 0 bases at V and 12 bases at J, with 6 bases between. The CDR3 length is 11 residues. Germline-derived CDR1 and CDR2 are MNHNS and SASEGT. The CDR3 protein is CASSEAEGQFF. CDR3 bases: TGTGCCAGCAGTGAAGCGGAAGGGCAGTTCTTC.

The genes are TRBV5-6 and TRBJ2-7, with TRBD2 matching over 12 bases. The CDR3 has 16 residues. J gave up 6 bases and V 6 bases, and 13 bases lay outside the gene matches. Germline CDR1 and CDR2: SGHDT and YYEEEE. CDR3 loop: CASTSLRLAGVPEQYF. The CDR3 coding sequence is TGTGCCAGCACCTCTTTAAGACTAGCGGGAGTGCCCGAGCAGTACTTC. The variable domain in full, completed from reference TRBV5-6 and TRBJ2-7, reads DAGVTQSPTHLIKTRGQQVTLRCSPKSGHDTVSWYQQALGQGPQFIFQYYEEEERQRGNFPDRFSGHQFPNYSSELNVNALLLGDSALYLCASTSLRLAGVPEQYFGPGTRLTVT.

The chain couples TRBV20-1 to TRBJ2-7; TRBD1 aligns across 12 bases. Germline loops: CDR1 DFQATT, CDR2 SNEGSKA (reference sequence). This CDR3 is 14 amino acids long. The V and J ends lost 4 bases and 6 bases, in that order; junction bases with no gene match: 7. This chain's CDR3 is CSAIKGQGAFEQYF. The CDR3 DNA reads as TGCAGTGCTATTAAGGGACAGGGGGCTTTCGAGCAGTACTTC.

This clonotype was seen at least ten times. The chain uses TRBV7-2 and TRBJ2-5, with D perhaps given as TRBD1 or TRBD2 (6 bases each). The CDR3 has 14 residues. Germline CDR1 reads SGHTA; CDR2 reads FQGNSA. V lost 2 bases and J lost 3, with 10 bases in between. Here the CDR3 DNA reads TGTGCCAGCAGCTTATCGGGGGCAGAAGAGACCCAGTACTTC. It specifies CASSLSGAEETQYF.

This clonotype appeared many times. V gene TRBV7-9 combines with J gene TRBJ2-1, with 8 bases lining up with TRBD2. This CDR3 spans 15 amino acids. Trimming at V came to 5 bases and at J to 4 bases, leaving 7 bases not matched to a gene. Germline-derived CDR1 and CDR2 are SEHNR and FQNEAQ (reference sequence). CDR3 DNA sequence: TGTGCCAGCAGCGCCCTTAGCGGGAAGTACAATGAGCAGTTCTTC. It is translated as CASSALSGKYNEQFF.

This clonotype has a count of ten or more. The rearrangement uses TRBV29-1 and TRBJ2-3; TRBD2 aligns across 10 bases. Germline V gives CDR1 SQVTM, CDR2 ANQGSEA. V shed 6 bases and J 4 bases; nucleotides not matched to a gene: 13. This CDR3 has 16 amino acids. CDR3 sequence reads: CSVDGASGRGPDTQYF. CDR3 bases: TGCAGCGTGGACGGTGCTAGCGGGAGAGGCCCAGATACGCAGTATTTT.

This clonotype has at least ten counts. This chain uses TRBV20-1 with TRBJ2-3; TRBD2 aligns across 10 bases. The CDR3 consists of 15 residues. Germline lookup yields CDR1 DFQATT and CDR2 SNEGSKA (reference sequence). With 5 bases clipped from V and 0 bases from J, the junction kept 5 bases outside the gene matches. This CDR3 reads CSAPPSGSSTDTQYF. DNA of the CDR3: TGCAGTGCTCCCCCTAGCGGGAGTAGCACAGATACGCAGTATTTT.

The chain couples TRBV14 to TRBJ2-1, with 11 bases aligning to TRBD2. The CDR3 is 16 residues long. Germline lookup yields CDR1 SGHDN and CDR2 FVKESK. V was clipped by 3 bases and J by 5 bases; unmatched bases: 6. The CDR3 coding sequence is TGTGCCAGCAGCCAGATGACTAGCGGGACCCACAATGAGCAGTTCTTC. Protein: CASSQMTSGTHNEQFF.

In its sample, this clonotype was seen a few times. The chain couples TRBV9 to TRBJ2-3, with D tentatively TRBD2 (5 bases). The CDR3 has 17 amino acids. Trimming removed 0 bases at V and 1 base at J, with 15 bases between. Germline V gene lookup returns CDR1 SGDLS and CDR2 YYNGEE. CDR3 sequence: CASSVEPHGKGTDTQYF. CDR3 coding DNA: TGTGCCAGCAGCGTAGAGCCCCACGGGAAGGGCACAGATACGCAGTATTTT.

The CDR3 loop reads CASGGREVLREQYF. CDR3 nucleotides: TGCGCCAGCGGCGGGCGGGAGGTTCTTCGCGAGCAGTACTTC. This chain links TRBV10-2 with TRBJ2-7; 8 bases line up with TRBD2. The ends lost 8 bases at V and 6 bases at J; junction bases unmatched: 12. The CDR3 runs 14 residues. Germline CDR1 is WSHSY and CDR2 is SAAADI.

This clonotype was seen a few times. The chain uses TRBV7-2 and TRBJ2-5; D not resolved. Germline-derived CDR1 and CDR2 are SGHTA and FQGNSA. V lost 4 bases, J lost 1 base, and 13 bases lay in between. CDR3 length: 15 amino acids. The CDR3 spells CASSSISTVQETQYF. The CDR3 bases are TGTGCCAGCAGCTCTATCTCTACTGTCCAAGAGACCCAGTACTTC.

This clonotype was picked up many times. V usage is TRBV27 and J usage is TRBJ1-5, with TRBD1 as a possible D gene (5 bases). Germline CDR1 MNHEY, CDR2 SMNVEV (reference sequence). V was clipped by 5 bases and J by 5 bases, with 19 bases between them. The CDR3 covers 16 residues. The CDR3: CASSKTPGRGDQPQHF. The DNA of the CDR3 is TGTGCCAGCAGTAAGACCCCCGGGAGGGGAGATCAGCCCCAGCATTTT.

The chain carries TRBV7-2 and TRBJ1-5, with D possibly matching TRBD1 (6 bases). The germline V gene encodes CDR1 SGHTA and CDR2 FQGNSA. CDR3 length equals 14 residues. V was trimmed by 6 bases and J by 7 bases, leaving 16 bases between them. The CDR3 coding sequence is TGTGCCAGCAGTTTACAGGGAATAAGCCAGCCCCAGCATTTT. As protein: CASSLQGISQPQHF. The entire variable domain, with the rest obtained from reference TRBV7-2 and TRBJ1-5, is as follows: GAGVSQSPSNKVTEKGKDVELRCDPISGHTALYWYRQSLGQGLEFLIYFQGNSAPDKSGLPSDRFSAERTGGSVSTLTIQRTQQEDSAVYLCASSLQGISQPQHFGDGTRLSIL.

This chain connects TRBV15 to TRBJ2-1; no clear D gene. Deletions cut 0 bases from V and 2 bases from J, with 5 bases between. Germline CDR1 and CDR2: LNHNV and YYDKDF (reference sequence). The CDR3 spans 14 residues. The CDR3 region is CATSREETYNEQFF. The CDR3, as DNA: TGTGCCACCAGCAGAGAAGAAACCTACAATGAGCAGTTCTTC.

This clonotype appeared many times. The CDR3 nucleotides read TGTGCCAGCAGCCCCCTGGTGGATACGCAGTATTTT. It codes for CASSPLVDTQYF. The chain couples TRBV5-5 to TRBJ2-3; D not certain. Germline V CDR1 and CDR2: SGHKS, YYEKEE (reference sequence). Trimming removed 4 bases from V and 6 bases from J, with 9 bases in between. The CDR3 covers 12 residues.

This clonotype occurred a few times. J is TRBJ2-7 and V is TRBV5-1; 7 positions match TRBD1. After removal of 4 bases from V and 6 bases from J, the junction contained 7 bases not matched to a gene. The CDR3 contains 13 residues. Looked up from germline, CDR1 is SGHRS and CDR2 is YFSETQ. In DNA, the CDR3 is TGCGCCAGCAGCCCCACCCGACAGGGCGAGCAGTACTTC. Translation: CASSPTRQGEQYF.

This clonotype was recorded many times. The chain carries TRBV20-1 and TRBJ2-2; maybe TRBD1 (5 bases). The V end lost 0 bases, the J end lost 6 bases, and 11 bases lay between the germline ends. Per the germline V gene, CDR1 is DFQATT and CDR2 is SNEGSKA (reference sequence). The CDR3 covers 14 residues. The CDR3 DNA reads TGCAGTGCTAGAGATCAGCAGGGATCCGGGGAGCTGTTTTTT. Protein: CSARDQQGSGELFF.

This clonotype was counted many times. This chain joins TRBV20-1 and TRBJ2-2; D might be TRBD2 (6 bases). Trimming cost V 4 bases and J 6 bases, with 9 bases left between them. The CDR3 consists of 12 residues. Per the germline V gene, CDR1 is DFQATT and CDR2 is SNEGSKA (reference sequence). CDR3 coding DNA: TGCAGTGCTACCAGCGGGCCCGGGGAGCTGTTTTTT. Translation: CSATSGPGELFF.

This clonotype has at least ten counts. This chain links TRBV28 with TRBJ2-1, with TRBD2 matching over 8 bases. V gave up 5 bases and J gave up 1 base; unmatched junction bases: 1. The germline V gene has CDR1 MDHEN and CDR2 SYDVKM. The length of the CDR3 is 14 residues. CDR3 sequence reads: CASSGTRSYNEQFF. DNA of the CDR3: TGTGCCAGCAGTGGGACTAGGTCCTACAATGAGCAGTTCTTC. Together with reference TRBV28 and TRBJ2-1, the CDR3 gives the full variable domain: DVKVTQSSRYLVKRTGEKVFLECVQDMDHENMFWYRQDPGLGLRLIYFSYDVKMKEKGDIPEGYSVSREKKERFSLILESASTNQTSMYLCASSGTRSYNEQFFGPGTRLTVL.